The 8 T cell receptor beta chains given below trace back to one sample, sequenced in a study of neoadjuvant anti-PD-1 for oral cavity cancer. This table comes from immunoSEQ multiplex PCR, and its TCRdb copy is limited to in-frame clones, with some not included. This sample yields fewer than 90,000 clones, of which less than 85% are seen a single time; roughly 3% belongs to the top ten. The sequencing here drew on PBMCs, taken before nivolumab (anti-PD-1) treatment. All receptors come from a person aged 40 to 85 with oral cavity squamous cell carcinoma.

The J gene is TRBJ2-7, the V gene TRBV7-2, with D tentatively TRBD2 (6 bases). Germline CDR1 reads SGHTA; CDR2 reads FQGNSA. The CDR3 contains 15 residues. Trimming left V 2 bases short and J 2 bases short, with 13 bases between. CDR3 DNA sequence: TGTGCCAGCAGCTTATCAGGTGCGGGAACCTACGAGCAGTACTTC. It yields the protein CASSLSGAGTYEQYF.

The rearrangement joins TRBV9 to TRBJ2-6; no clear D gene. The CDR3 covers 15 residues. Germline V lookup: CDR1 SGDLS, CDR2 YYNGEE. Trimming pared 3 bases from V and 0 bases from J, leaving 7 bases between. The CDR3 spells CASSADHSGANVLTF. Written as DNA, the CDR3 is TGTGCCAGCAGCGCAGACCACTCTGGGGCCAACGTCCTGACTTTC.

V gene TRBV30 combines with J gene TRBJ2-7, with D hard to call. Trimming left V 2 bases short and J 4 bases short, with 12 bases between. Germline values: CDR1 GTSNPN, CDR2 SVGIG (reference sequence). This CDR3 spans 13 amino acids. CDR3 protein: CAWSNRPAYEQYF. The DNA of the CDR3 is TGTGCCTGGAGTAACAGACCTGCGTACGAGCAGTACTTC.

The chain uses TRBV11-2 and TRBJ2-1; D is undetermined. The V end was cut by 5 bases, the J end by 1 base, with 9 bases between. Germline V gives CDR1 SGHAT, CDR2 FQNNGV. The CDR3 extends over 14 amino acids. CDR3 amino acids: CASSKTGSYNEQFF. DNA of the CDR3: TGTGCCAGCAGCAAAACTGGGTCCTACAATGAGCAGTTCTTC. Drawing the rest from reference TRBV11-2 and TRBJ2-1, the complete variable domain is EAGVAQSPRYKIIEKRQSVAFWCNPISGHATLYWYQQILGQGPKLLIQFQNNGVVDDSQLPKDRFSAERLKGVDSTLKIQPAKLEDSAVYLCASSKTGSYNEQFFGPGTRLTVL.

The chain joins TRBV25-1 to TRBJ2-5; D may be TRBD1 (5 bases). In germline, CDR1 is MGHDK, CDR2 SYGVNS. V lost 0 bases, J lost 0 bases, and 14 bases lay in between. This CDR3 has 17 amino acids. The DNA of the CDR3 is TGTGCCAGCAGTGAATATTCCGACAGCAAGTACCAAGAGACCCAGTACTTC. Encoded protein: CASSEYSDSKYQETQYF.

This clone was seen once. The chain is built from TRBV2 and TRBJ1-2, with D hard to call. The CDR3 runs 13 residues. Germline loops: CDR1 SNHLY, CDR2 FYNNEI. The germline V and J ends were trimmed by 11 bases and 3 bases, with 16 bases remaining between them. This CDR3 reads CAVRKEGDYGYTF. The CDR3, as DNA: TGTGCCGTCCGGAAGGAGGGCGACTATGGCTACACCTTC. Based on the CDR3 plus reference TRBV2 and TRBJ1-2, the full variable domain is EPEVTQTPSHQVTQMGQEVILRCVPISNHLYFYWYRQILGQKVEFLVSFYNNEISEKSEIFDDQFSVERPDGSNFTLKIRSTKLEDSAMYFCAVRKEGDYGYTFGSGTRLTVV.

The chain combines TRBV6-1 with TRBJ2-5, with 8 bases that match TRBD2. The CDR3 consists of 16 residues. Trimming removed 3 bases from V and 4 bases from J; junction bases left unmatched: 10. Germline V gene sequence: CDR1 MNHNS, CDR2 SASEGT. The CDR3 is CASSEGVLAGLETQYF. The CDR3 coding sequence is TGTGCCAGCAGTGAGGGGGTTCTAGCGGGCTTAGAGACCCAGTACTTC.

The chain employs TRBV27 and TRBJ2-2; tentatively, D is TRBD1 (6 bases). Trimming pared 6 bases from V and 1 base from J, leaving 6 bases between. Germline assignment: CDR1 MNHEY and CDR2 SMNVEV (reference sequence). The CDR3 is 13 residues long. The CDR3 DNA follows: TGTGCCAGCAGACAGGGGAACACCGGGGAGCTGTTTTTT. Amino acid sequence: CASRQGNTGELFF.